The entry below describes one T cell receptor (beta chain). The antigen is not known. Germline V gene data show CDR1 as MRHNA and CDR2 as SNTAGT. The CDR3 length is 15 residues. The ends were cut back, 5 bases at V and 0 bases at J, with 14 bases in the middle. Positive CCR7 selection of CD45RO-negative cells yielded the naive CD8 cells, and terminally differentiated effector memory CD45RA+ cells were excluded. The data were taken from a study of shared clonotypes between healthy human individuals. It was 200 to 250 ng DNA, about 30,000 T cell genomes, that sorted-subset replicate PCRs used. Profiled with immunoSEQ multiplex PCR; TCRdb holds only in-frame clones, not every one. Of 1.5 million to 2.5 million clones listed, roughly 94% are singletons. Study results and caveats: Expectations were that clonotype sharing among donors would be affected by sequencing depth. What naive subsets generally showed was a larger estimated richness than memory subsets showed. Clonotypes that were shared across several donors made up approximately 5% of naive CD4 clonotypes.

This chain joins TRBV6-4 and TRBJ2-7, with D hard to call. Sequences were obtained from naive CD8+ T cells sorted from blood. This TCR was sampled from a young man in good health. In nucleotides, the CDR3 is TGTGCCAGCAGTCCCTATCCGGGCAGCTCCTACGAGCAGTACTTC. Its protein is CASSPYPGSSYEQYF.